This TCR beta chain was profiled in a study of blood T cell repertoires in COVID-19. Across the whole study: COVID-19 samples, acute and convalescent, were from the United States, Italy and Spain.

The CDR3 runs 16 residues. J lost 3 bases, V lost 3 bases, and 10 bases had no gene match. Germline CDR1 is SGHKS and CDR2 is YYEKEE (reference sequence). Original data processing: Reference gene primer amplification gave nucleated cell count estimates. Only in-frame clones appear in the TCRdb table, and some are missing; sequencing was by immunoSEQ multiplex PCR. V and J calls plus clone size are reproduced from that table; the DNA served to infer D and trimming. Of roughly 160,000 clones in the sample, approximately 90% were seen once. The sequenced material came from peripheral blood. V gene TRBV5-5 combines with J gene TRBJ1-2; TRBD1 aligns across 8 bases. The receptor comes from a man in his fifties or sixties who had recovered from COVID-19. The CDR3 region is CASSSRTGIIDYGYTF. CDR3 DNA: TGTGCCAGCAGCTCAAGGACAGGGATAATTGACTATGGCTACACCTTC.